This T cell receptor beta chain derives from a study of blood T cell repertoires in COVID-19. The germline CDR1 and CDR2 sequences are SGHAT and FQNNGV. This CDR3 is built from 17 residues. V was pared by 1 base and J by 1 base, with 13 bases between. The table came from immunoSEQ multiplex PCR; TCRdb's copy has only in-frame clones and leaves some out. The sample includes 250,000 to 300,000 clones, over 75% of them seen just once. This TCR came from a man younger than 35 who had recovered from COVID-19. Sequencing used PBMCs or T cells enriched from blood (not recorded which). The chain couples TRBV11-2 to TRBJ1-4, with D uncertain. CDR3 sequence reads: CASSLARGRGTNEKLFF. The CDR3 bases are TGTGCCAGCAGCTTAGCACGGGGTCGGGGAACTAATGAAAAACTGTTTTTT. The full variable domain, completed using reference TRBV11-2 and TRBJ1-4, is EAGVAQSPRYKIIEKRQSVAFWCNPISGHATLYWYQQILGQGPKLLIQFQNNGVVDDSQLPKDRFSAERLKGVDSTLKIQPAKLEDSAVYLCASSLARGRGTNEKLFFGSGTQLSVL.